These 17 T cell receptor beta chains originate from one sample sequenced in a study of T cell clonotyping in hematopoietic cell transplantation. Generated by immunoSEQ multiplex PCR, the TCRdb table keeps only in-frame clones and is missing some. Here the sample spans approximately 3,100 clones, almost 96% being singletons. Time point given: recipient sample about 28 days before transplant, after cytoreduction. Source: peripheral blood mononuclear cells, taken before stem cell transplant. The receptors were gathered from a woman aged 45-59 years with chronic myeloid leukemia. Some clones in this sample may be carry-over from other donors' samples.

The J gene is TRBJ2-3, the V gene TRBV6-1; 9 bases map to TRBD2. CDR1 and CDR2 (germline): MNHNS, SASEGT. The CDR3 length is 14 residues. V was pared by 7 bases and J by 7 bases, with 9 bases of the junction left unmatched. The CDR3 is CASIGRGGLNTQYF. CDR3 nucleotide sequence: TGTGCCAGCATAGGGCGGGGGGGGCTAAATACGCAGTATTTT.

CDR3 loop: CATSRKLVGRETQYF. The CDR3 nucleotides read TGTGCCACCAGCCGAAAACTAGTGGGGCGAGAGACCCAGTACTTC. The rearrangement links TRBV15 to TRBJ2-5; D could derive from TRBD1 or TRBD2 (5 bases each). Germline lookup yields CDR1 LNHNV and CDR2 YYDKDF (reference sequence). The CDR3 is 15 amino acids. V was trimmed by 5 bases and J by 4 bases, leaving 17 bases between them.

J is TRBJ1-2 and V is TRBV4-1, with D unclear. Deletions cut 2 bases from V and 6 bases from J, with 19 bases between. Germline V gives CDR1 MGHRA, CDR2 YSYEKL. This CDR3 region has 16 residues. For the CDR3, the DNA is TGCGCCAGCAGCCAACCGCTCGTCGGGAATCTGGATGGCTACACCTTC. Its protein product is CASSQPLVGNLDGYTF.

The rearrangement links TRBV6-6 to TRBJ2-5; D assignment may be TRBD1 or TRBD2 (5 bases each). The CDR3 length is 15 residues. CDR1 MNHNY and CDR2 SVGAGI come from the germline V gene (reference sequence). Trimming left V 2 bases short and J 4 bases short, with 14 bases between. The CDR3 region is CASSYTLGAGETQYF. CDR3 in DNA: TGTGCCAGCAGTTACACCTTAGGGGCGGGAGAGACCCAGTACTTC.

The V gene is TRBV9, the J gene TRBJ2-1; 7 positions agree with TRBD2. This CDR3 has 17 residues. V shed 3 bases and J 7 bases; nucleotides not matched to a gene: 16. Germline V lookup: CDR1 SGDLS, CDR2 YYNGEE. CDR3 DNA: TGTGCCAGCAGCGAGGGAGGGTGGACACTGGCAGTGAATGAGCAGTTCTTC. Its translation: CASSEGGWTLAVNEQFF.

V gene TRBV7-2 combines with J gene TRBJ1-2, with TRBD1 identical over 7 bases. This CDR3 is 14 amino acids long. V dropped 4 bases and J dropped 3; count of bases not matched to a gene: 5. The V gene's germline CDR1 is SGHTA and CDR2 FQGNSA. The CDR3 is CASSSTGWDYGYTF. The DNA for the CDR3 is TGTGCCAGCAGCTCGACAGGGTGGGACTATGGCTACACCTTC.

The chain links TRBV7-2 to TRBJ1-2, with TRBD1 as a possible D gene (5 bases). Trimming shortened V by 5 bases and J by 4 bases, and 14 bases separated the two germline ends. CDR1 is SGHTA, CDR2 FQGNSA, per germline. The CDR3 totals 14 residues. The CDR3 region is CASSPGGAVYGYTF. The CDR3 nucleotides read TGTGCCAGCAGCCCGGGAGGGGCGGTCTATGGCTACACCTTC.

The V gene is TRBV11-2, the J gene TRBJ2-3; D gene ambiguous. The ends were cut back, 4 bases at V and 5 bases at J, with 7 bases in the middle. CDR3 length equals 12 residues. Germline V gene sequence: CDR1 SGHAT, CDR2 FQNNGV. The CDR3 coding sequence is TGTGCCAGCAGCTATGGCAGAGATACGCAGTATTTT. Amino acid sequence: CASSYGRDTQYF.

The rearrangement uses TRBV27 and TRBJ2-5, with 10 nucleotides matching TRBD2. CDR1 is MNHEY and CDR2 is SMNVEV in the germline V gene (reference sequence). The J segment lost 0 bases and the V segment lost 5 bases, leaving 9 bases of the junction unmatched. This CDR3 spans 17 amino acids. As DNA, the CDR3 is TGTGCCAGCAGTCCCCTCCTAGCGGGGGTGTACCAAGAGACCCAGTACTTC. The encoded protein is CASSPLLAGVYQETQYF.

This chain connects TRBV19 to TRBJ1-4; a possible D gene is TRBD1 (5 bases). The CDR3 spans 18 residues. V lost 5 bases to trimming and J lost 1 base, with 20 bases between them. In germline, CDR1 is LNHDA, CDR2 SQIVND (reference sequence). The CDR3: CASSPGGATEGTNEKLFF. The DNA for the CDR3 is TGTGCCAGTAGTCCCGGAGGGGCCACGGAGGGAACTAATGAAAAACTGTTTTTT.

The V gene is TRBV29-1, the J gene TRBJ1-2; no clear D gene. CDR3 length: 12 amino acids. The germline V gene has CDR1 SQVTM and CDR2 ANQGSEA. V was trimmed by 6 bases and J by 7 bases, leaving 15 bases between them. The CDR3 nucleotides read TGCAGCGTAAAGACGGGAGATGTTGGCTACACCTTC. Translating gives CSVKTGDVGYTF.

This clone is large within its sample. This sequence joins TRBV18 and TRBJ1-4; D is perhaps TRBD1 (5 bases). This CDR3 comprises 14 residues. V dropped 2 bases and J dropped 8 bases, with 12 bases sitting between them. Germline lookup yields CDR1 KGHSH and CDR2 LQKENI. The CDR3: CASSPFWTLEKLFF. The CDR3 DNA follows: TGTGCCAGCTCACCATTCTGGACACTAGAAAAACTGTTTTTT.

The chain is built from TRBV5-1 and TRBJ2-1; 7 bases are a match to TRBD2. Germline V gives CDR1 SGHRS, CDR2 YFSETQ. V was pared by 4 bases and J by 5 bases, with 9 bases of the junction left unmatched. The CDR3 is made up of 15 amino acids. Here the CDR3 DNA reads TGCGCCAGCAGCACCCCTAGCGGCAGAAACAATGAGCAGTTCTTC. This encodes CASSTPSGRNNEQFF.

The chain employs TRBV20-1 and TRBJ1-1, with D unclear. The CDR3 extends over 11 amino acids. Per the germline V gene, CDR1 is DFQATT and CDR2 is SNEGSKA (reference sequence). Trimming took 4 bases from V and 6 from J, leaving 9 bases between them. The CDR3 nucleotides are TGCAGTGCTACCCCTAGGTCTGAAGCTTTCTTT. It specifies CSATPRSEAFF.

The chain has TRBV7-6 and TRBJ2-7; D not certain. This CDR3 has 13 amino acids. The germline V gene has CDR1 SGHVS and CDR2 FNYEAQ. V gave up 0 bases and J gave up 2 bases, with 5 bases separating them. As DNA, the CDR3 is TGTGCCAGCAGCTTAGCACAGACCTACGAGCAGTACTTC. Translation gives CASSLAQTYEQYF.

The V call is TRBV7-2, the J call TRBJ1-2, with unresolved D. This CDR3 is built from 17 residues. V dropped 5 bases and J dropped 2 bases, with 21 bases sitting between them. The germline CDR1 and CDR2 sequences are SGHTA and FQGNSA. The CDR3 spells CASSPQVGSGSNYGYTF. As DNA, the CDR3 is TGTGCCAGCAGCCCCCAGGTTGGGTCAGGATCCAACTATGGCTACACCTTC.

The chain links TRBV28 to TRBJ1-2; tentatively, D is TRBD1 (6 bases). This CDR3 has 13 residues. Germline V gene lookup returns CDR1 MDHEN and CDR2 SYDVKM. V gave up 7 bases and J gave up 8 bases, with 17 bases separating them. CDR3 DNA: TGTGCCAGCACTGCGGGACACAGCTTCGGCTACACCTTC. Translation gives CASTAGHSFGYTF.